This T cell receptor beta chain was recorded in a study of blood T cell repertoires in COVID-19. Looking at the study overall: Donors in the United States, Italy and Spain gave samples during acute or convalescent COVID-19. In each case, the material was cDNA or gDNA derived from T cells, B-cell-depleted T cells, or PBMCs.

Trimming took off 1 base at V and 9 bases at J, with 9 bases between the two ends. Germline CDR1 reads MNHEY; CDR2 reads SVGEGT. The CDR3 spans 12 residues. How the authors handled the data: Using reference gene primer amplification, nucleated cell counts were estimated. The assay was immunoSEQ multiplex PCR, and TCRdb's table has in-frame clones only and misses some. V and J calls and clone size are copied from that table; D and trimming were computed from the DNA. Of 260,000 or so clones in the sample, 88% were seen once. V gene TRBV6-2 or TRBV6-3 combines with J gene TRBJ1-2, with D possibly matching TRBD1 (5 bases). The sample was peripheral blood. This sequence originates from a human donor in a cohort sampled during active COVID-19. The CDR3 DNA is TGTGCCAGCAGTTACTTGCAGGGTCGCTACACCTTC. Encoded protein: CASSYLQGRYTF.